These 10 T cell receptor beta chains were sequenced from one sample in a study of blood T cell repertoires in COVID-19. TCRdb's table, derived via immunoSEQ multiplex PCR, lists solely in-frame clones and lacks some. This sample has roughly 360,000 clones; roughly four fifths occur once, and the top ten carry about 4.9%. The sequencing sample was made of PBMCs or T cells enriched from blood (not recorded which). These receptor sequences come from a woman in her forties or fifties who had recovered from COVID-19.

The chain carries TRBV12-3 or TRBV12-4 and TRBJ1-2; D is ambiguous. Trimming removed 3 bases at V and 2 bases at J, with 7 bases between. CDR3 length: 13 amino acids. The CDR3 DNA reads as TGTGCCAGCAGTTTGACACCAAACTATGGCTACACCTTC. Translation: CASSLTPNYGYTF.

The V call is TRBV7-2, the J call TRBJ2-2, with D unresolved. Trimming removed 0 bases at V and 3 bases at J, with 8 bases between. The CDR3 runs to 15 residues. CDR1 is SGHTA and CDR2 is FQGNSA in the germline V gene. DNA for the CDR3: TGTGCCAGCAGCTTAGCTAGCCTCGACACCGGGGAGCTGTTTTTT. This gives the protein CASSLASLDTGELFF.

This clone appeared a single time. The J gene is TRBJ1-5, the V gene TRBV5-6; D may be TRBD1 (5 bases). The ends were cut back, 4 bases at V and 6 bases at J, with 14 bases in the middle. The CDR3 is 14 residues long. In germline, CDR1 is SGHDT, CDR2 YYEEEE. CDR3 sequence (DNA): TGTGCCAGCAGCCTTCGACAGTCTGGTCAGCCCCAGCATTTT. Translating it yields CASSLRQSGQPQHF.

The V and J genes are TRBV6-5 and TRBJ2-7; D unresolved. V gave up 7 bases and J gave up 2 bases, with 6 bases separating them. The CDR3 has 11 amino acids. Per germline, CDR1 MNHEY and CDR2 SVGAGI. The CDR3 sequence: CASTLTYEQYF. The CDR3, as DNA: TGTGCCAGCACCCTAACCTACGAGCAGTACTTC.

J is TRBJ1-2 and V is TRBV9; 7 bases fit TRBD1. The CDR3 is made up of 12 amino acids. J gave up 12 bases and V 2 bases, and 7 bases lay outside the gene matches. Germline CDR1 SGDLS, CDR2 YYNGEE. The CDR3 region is CASSVIGQAHTF. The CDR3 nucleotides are TGTGCCAGCAGCGTCATTGGACAGGCTCACACCTTC.

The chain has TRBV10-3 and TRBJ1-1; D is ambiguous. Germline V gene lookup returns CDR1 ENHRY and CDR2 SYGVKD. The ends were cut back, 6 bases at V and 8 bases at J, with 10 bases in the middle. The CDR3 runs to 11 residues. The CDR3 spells CAIRGLKEAFF. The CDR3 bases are TGTGCCATCAGAGGACTAAAAGAAGCTTTCTTT.

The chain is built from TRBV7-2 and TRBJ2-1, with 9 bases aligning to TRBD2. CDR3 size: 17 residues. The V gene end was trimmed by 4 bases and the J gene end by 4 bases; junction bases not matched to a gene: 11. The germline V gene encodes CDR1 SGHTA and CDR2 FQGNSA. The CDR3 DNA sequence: TGTGCCAGCAGCTCACCGGGACTAGCATACCATTACAATGAGCAGTTCTTC. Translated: CASSSPGLAYHYNEQFF.

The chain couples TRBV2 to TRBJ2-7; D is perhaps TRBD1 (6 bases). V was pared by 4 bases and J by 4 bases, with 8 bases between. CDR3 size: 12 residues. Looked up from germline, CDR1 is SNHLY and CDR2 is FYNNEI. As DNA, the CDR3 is TGTGCCAGCAGTGGGGGGCCGTACGAGCAGTACTTC. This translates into CASSGGPYEQYF.

The CDR3 loop is CASSEGPYNSPLHF. CDR3 bases: TGTGCCAGTAGCGAGGGTCCCTATAATTCACCCCTCCACTTT. This rearrangement joins TRBV19 to TRBJ1-6; no clear D. Trimming took 6 bases from V and 2 from J, leaving 8 bases between them. CDR3 length: 14 amino acids. Germline lookup yields CDR1 LNHDA and CDR2 SQIVND (reference sequence).

DNA for the CDR3: TGCGCCAGCAGCTTGACAGGGAAGGGGGACAATGAGCAGTTCTTC. It encodes CASSLTGKGDNEQFF. The J gene is TRBJ2-1, the V gene TRBV5-1; a possible D gene is TRBD1 (6 bases). The germline V gene encodes CDR1 SGHRS and CDR2 YFSETQ. The V gene lost 1 base and the J gene lost 5 bases, with 13 bases spanning the gap. CDR3 length: 15 amino acids.